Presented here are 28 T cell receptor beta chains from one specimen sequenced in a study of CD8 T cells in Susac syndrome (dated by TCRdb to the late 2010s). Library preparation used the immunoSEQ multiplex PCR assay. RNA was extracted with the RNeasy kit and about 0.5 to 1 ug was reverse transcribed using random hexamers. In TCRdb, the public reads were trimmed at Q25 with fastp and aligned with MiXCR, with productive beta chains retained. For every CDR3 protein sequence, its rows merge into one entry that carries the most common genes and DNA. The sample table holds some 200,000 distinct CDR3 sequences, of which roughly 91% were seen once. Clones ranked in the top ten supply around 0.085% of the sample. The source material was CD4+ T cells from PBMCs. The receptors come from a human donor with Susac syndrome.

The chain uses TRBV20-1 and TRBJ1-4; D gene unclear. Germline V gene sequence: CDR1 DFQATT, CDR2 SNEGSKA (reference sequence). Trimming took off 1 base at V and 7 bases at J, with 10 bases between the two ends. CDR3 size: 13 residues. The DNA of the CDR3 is TGCAGTGCTAGAGCGGAAGGAGGTGAAAAACTGTTTTTT. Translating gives CSARAEGGEKLFF.

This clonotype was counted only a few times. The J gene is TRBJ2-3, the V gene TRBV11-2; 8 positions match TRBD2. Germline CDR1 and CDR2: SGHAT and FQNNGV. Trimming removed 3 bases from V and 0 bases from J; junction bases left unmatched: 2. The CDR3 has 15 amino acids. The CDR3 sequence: CASSLRGASTDTQYF. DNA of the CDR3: TGTGCCAGCAGCTTGCGGGGGGCCAGCACAGATACGCAGTATTTT.

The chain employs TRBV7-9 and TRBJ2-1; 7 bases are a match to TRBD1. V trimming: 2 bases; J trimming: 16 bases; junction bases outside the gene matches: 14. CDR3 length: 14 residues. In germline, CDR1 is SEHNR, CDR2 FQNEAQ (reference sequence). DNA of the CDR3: TGTGCCAGCAGCTTAACAGGGGACCGATCTCTTCAATTCTTC. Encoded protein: CASSLTGDRSLQFF.

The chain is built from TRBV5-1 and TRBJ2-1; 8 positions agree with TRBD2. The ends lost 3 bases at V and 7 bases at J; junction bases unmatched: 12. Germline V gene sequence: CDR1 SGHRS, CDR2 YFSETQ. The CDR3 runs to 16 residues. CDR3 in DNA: TGCGCCAGCAGCTCCCCGGGGGGGGGCGTTGCGAATGAGCAGTTCTTC. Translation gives CASSSPGGGVANEQFF. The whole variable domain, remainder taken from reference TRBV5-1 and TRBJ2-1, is KAGVTQTPRYLIKTRGQQVTLSCSPISGHRSVSWYQQTPGQGLQFLFEYFSETQRNKGNFPGRFSGRQFSNSRSEMNVSTLELGDSALYLCASSSPGGGVANEQFFGPGTRLTVL.

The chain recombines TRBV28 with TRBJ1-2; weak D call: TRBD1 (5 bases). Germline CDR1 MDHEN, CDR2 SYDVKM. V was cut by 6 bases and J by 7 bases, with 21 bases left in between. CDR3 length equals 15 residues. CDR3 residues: CASRLMAGRSSGYTF. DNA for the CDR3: TGTGCCAGCAGGCTAATGGCAGGGCGAAGTTCTGGCTACACCTTC.

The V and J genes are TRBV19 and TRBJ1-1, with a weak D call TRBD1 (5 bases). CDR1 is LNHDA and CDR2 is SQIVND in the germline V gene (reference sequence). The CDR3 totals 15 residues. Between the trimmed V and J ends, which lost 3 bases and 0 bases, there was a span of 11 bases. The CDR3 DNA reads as TGTGCCAGTAGTATGACTGGGGGAGTGAACACTGAAGCTTTCTTT. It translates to CASSMTGGVNTEAFF. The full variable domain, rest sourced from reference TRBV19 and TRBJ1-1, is DGGITQSPKYLFRKEGQNVTLSCEQNLNHDAMYWYRQDPGQGLRLIYYSQIVNDFQKGDIAEGYSVSREKKESFPLTVTSAQKNPTAFYLCASSMTGGVNTEAFFGQGTRLTVV.

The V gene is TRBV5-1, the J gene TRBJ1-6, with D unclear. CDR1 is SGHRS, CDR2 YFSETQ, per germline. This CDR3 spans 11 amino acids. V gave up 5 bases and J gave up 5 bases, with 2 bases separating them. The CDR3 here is CASRNNSPLHF. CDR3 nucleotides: TGCGCCAGCAGAAATAATTCACCCCTCCACTTT.

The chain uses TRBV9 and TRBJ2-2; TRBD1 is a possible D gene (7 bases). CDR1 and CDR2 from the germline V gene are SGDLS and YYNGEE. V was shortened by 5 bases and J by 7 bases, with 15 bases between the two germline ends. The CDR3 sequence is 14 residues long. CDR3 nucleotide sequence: TGTGCCAGCAGAACGACAGGGACTGACGGGGAGCTGTTTTTT. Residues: CASRTTGTDGELFF.

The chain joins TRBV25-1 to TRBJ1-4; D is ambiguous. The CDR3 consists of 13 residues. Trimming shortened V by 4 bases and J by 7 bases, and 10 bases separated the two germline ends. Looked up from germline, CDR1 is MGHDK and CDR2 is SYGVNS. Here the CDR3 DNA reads TGTGCCAGCAGTGCCCCTGGTGGTGAAAAACTGTTTTTT. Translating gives CASSAPGGEKLFF.

The chain's CDR3 is CSAYGRGQDYGYTF. The CDR3 DNA is TGCAGTGCGTACGGTAGGGGGCAAGACTATGGCTACACCTTC. The chain combines TRBV20-1 with TRBJ1-2, with 7 nucleotides matching TRBD1. The CDR3 spans 14 residues. Looked up from germline, CDR1 is DFQATT and CDR2 is SNEGSKA (reference sequence). Germline trimming cut 6 bases from V and 3 bases from J; bases unmatched to any gene: 10.

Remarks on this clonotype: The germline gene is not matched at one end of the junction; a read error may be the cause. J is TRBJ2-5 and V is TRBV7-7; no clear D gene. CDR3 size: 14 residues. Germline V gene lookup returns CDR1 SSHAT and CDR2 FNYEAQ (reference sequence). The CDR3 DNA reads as TGTGCTAGCAGCTTAGGGCCAAGCCAAGAGACCCAGTACTTC. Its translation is CASSLGPSQETQYF.

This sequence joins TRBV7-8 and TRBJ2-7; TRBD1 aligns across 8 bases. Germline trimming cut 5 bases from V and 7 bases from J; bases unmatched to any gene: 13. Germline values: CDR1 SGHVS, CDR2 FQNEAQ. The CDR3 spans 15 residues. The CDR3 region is CASSLGQAPLGEQYF. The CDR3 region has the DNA TGTGCCAGCAGCCTGGGACAGGCCCCTCTCGGTGAGCAGTACTTC.

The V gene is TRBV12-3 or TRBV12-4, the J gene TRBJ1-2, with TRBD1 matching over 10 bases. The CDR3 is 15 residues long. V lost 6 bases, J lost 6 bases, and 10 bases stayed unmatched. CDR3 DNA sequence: TGTGCCAGCAGGCTATCGACAGGGGGCGGTGATGGCTACACCTTC. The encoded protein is CASRLSTGGGDGYTF.

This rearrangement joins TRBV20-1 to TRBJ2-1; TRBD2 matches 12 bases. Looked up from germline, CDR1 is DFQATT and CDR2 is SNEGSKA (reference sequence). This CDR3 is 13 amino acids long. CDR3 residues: CTLTSGGYNEQFF. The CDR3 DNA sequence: TGCACTTTGACTAGCGGGGGCTACAATGAGCAGTTCTTC.

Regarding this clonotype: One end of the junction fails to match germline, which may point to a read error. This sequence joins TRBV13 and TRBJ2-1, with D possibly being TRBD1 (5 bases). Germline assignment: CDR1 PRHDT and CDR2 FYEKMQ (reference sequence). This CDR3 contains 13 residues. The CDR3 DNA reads TGTGTCAGCAAGGGGAACAGCTACAATGAGCAGTTCTTC. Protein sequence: CVSKGNSYNEQFF. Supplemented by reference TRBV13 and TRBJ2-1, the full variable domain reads AAGVIQSPRHLIKEKRETATLKCYPIPRHDTVYWYQQGPGQDPQFLISFYEKMQSDKGSIPDRFSAQQFSDYHSELNMSSLELGDSALYFCVSKGNSYNEQFFGPGTRLTVL.

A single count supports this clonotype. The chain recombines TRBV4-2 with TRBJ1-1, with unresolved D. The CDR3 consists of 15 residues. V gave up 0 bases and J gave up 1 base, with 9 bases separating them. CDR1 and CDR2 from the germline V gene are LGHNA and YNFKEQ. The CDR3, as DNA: TGTGCCAGCAGCCAAGAAGAGTCGGGGAACACTGAAGCTTTCTTT. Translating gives CASSQEESGNTEAFF.

The CDR3 protein is CASSPGGVAGTYEQYF. CDR3 nucleotide sequence: TGTGCCAGCAGCCCGGGGGGGGTAGCGGGAACATACGAGCAGTACTTC. The V and J genes are TRBV9 and TRBJ2-7, with 8 positions matching TRBD2. The CDR3 sequence is 16 residues long. Per the germline V gene, CDR1 is SGDLS and CDR2 is YYNGEE. With 4 bases clipped from V and 4 bases from J, the junction kept 13 bases outside the gene matches.

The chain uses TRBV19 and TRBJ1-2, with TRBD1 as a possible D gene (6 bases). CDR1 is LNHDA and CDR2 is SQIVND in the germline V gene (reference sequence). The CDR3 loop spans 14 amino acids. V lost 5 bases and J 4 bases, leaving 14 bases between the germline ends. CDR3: CASSRTEDFYGYTF. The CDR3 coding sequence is TGTGCCAGTAGTCGGACAGAAGATTTCTATGGCTACACCTTC.

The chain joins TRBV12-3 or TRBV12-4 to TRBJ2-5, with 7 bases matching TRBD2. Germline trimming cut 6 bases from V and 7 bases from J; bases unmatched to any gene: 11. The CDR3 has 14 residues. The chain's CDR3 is CASSPSGGAGTQYF. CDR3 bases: TGTGCCAGCAGCCCTAGCGGCGGGGCGGGGACCCAGTACTTC.

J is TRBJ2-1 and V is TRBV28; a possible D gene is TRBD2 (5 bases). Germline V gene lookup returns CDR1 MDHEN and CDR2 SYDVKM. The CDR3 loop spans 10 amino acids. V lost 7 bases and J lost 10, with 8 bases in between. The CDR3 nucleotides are TGTGCCAGCACGGAGCGGGAGCAGTTCTTC. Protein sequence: CASTEREQFF.

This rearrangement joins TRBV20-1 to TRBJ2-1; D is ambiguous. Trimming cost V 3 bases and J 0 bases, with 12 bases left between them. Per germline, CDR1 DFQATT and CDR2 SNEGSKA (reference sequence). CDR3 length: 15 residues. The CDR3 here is CSASMDPNSYNEQFF. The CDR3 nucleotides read TGCAGTGCTAGTATGGACCCCAACTCCTACAATGAGCAGTTCTTC.

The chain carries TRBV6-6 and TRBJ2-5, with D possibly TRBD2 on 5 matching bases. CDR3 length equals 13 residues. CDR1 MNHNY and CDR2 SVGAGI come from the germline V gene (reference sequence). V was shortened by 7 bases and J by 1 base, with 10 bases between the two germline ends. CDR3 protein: CASTVLVQETQYF. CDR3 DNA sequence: TGTGCCAGCACCGTACTAGTCCAAGAGACCCAGTACTTC.

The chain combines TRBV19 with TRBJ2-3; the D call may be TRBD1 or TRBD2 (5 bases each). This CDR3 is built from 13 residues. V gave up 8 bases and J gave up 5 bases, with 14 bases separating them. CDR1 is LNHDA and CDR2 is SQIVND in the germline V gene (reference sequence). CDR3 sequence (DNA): TGTGCCAGTCGGGGTACGGGGCGAGATACGCAGTATTTT. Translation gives CASRGTGRDTQYF.

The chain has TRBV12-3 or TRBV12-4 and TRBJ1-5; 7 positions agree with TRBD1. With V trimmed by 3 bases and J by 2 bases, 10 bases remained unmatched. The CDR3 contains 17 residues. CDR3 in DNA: TGTGCCAGCAGTTTCCGCGGGGCAGGGGGAGGCAATCAGCCCCAGCATTTT. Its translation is CASSFRGAGGGNQPQHF.

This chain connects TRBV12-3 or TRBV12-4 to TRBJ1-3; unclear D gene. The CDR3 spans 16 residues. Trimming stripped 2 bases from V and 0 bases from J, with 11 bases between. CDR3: CASSLPWTLSGNTIYF. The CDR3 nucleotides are TGTGCCAGCAGTTTACCATGGACCCTCTCTGGAAACACCATATATTTT.

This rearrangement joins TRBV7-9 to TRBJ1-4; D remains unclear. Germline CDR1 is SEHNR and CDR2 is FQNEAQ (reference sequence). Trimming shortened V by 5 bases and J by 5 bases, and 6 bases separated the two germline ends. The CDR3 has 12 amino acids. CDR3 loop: CASSRPNEKLFF. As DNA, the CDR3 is TGTGCCAGCAGCCGGCCAAATGAAAAACTGTTTTTT. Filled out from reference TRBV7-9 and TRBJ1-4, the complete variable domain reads DTGVSQNPRHKITKRGQNVTFRCDPISEHNRLYWYRQTLGQGPEFLTYFQNEAQLEKSRLLSDRFSAERPKGSFSTLEIQRTEQGDSAMYLCASSRPNEKLFFGSGTQLSVL.

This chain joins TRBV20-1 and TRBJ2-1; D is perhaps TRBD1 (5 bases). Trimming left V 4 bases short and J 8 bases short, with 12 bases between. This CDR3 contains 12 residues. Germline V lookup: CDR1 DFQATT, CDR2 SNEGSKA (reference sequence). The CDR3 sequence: CSANRNADEQFF. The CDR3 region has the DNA TGCAGTGCTAACAGGAATGCGGATGAGCAGTTCTTC.

The CDR3 loop is CATSPSQETQYF. CDR3 sequence (DNA): TGTGCTACCTCACCAAGCCAAGAGACCCAGTACTTC. V gene TRBV18 combines with J gene TRBJ2-5, with D uncertain. This CDR3 is built from 12 residues. From germline, CDR1 is KGHSH and CDR2 LQKENI.